The 8 T cell receptor beta chains presented below share a single source sample, sequenced in a study of T cell repertoires in cytomegalovirus infection. For these TCRs, the target antigens are not known. From the reads, TCRdb called clonotypes with MiXCR, one entry per CDR3 protein. The sample contains hundreds of thousands of distinct CDR3 sequences, roughly a third of which appear only once. The specimen comprised cultured CD8+ T cells from PBMCs, sampled from culture after CMV antigen stimulation. The receptors originated from a human donor in good health (CMV status not recorded). Some clones in this sample may be carry-over from other donors' samples.

This clonotype was recorded at least ten times. V gene TRBV7-2 combines with J gene TRBJ1-1, with a possible D match to TRBD1 (6 bases). CDR1 is SGHTA and CDR2 is FQGNSA in the germline V gene. V was trimmed by 10 bases and J by 8 bases, leaving 20 bases between them. The CDR3 contains 13 residues. The CDR3 protein is CATSWGGRSEAFF. CDR3 DNA sequence: TGTGCCACATCGTGGGGGGGGCGGTCGGAAGCTTTCTTT.

This clonotype was seen a few times. The chain uses TRBV27 and TRBJ1-1; 9 bases align to TRBD1. The germline gives CDR1 MNHEY, CDR2 SMNVEV (reference sequence). This CDR3 region has 14 residues. The trim removed 6 bases at V and 9 bases at J, leaving 11 bases unmatched. Here the CDR3 reads CASSYSDRGTQAFF. The CDR3 DNA reads TGTGCCAGCAGCTACTCTGACAGGGGGACTCAAGCTTTCTTT.

CDR3 DNA sequence: TGTGCCACCAGTGATTTTCGTCGGCAGTCCGCGACCTTCTACGAGCAGTACGTC. It codes for CATSDFRRQSATFYEQYV. The V and J genes are TRBV24-1 and TRBJ2-7; D unclear. Germline assignment: CDR1 KGHDR and CDR2 SFDVKD. The CDR3 runs 18 residues. V gave up 1 base and J gave up 3 bases, with 21 bases separating them.

The CDR3 nucleotides are TGTGCCAGCAGGTTACAGGGATCTTCTGGAAACACCATATATTTT. It encodes CASRLQGSSGNTIYF. The chain has TRBV6-5 and TRBJ1-3; a weak D match, TRBD1 (6 bases). The CDR3 is made up of 15 amino acids. Germline V gene data show CDR1 as MNHEY and CDR2 as SVGAGI. The V and J ends lost 6 bases and 1 base respectively, with 13 bases between them.

This clonotype has more than one count but fewer than ten. V gene TRBV25-1 combines with J gene TRBJ1-1, with D possibly TRBD1 on 5 matching bases. Looked up from germline, CDR1 is MGHDK and CDR2 is SYGVNS. This CDR3 is built from 17 residues. The V gene lost 4 bases and the J gene lost 1 base, with 19 bases spanning the gap. This CDR3 reads CASSGRTIRGENTEAFF. In nucleotides, the CDR3 is TGTGCCAGCAGTGGACGGACAATTAGAGGGGAGAACACTGAAGCTTTCTTT.

This rearrangement joins TRBV2 to TRBJ2-7, with 7 bases fitting TRBD1. Germline lookup yields CDR1 SNHLY and CDR2 FYNNEI. The CDR3 has 15 amino acids. V was pared by 3 bases and J by 2 bases, with 7 bases of the junction left unmatched. The CDR3, as DNA: TGTGCCAGCAGTGACCCTTGGACAGGTACCTACGAGCAGTACTTC. It codes for CASSDPWTGTYEQYF. Looking up the rest from reference TRBV2 and TRBJ2-7 gives the full variable domain: EPEVTQTPSHQVTQMGQEVILRCVPISNHLYFYWYRQILGQKVEFLVSFYNNEISEKSEIFDDQFSVERPDGSNFTLKIRSTKLEDSAMYFCASSDPWTGTYEQYFGPGTRLTVT.

This clonotype was recorded at least ten times. The chain recombines TRBV6-5 with TRBJ1-2; the match to TRBD1 covers 7 bases. This CDR3 comprises 13 residues. The germline V gene encodes CDR1 MNHEY and CDR2 SVGAGI. J gave up 8 bases and V 4 bases, and 7 bases lay outside the gene matches. CDR3 sequence (DNA): TGTGCCAGCAGTTCCACAGGGGTGTGGGGCTACACCTTC. This gives the protein CASSSTGVWGYTF.

J is TRBJ2-1 and V is TRBV5-6, with 9 bases matching TRBD1. From germline, CDR1 is SGHDT and CDR2 YYEEEE. This CDR3 is 15 amino acids long. The V and J ends lost 4 bases and 4 bases, in that order; junction bases with no gene match: 6. The CDR3 DNA is TGTGCCAGCAGCGAGGACAGGGGTTTTTACAATGAGCAGTTCTTC. Its translation: CASSEDRGFYNEQFF.